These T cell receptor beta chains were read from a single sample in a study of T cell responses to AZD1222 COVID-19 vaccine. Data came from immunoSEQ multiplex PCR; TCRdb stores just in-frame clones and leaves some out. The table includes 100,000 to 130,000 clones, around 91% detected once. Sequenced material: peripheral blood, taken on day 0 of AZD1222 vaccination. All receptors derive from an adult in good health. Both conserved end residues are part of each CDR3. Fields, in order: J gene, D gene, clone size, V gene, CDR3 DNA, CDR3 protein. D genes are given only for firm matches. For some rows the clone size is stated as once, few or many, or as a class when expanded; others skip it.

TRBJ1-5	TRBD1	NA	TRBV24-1	TGTGCCACCAGTGAAGTCCCTACAGGGGGGGATAATAGCAATCAGCCCCAGCATTTT	CATSEVPTGGDNSNQPQHF
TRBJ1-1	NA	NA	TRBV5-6	TGTGCCAGCAGCGCCGACAGTTTTGGGAACACTGAAGCTTTCTTT	CASSADSFGNTEAFF
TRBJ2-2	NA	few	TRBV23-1	TGCGCCAGCAGTCAATGGCATCCGAACACCGGGGAGCTGTTTTTT	CASSQWHPNTGELFF
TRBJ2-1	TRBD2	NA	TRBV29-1	TGCAGCGTCCGGGGGGCTAGCGGGGAGGGTTGGCAGTTCTTC	CSVRGASGEGWQFF
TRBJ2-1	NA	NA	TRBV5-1	TGCGCCAGCAGCCCGTGGACAGGGACTATGGGTGAGCAGTTCTTC	CASSPWTGTMGEQFF
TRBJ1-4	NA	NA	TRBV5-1	TGCGCCAGCAGCTTGGTTCCGGTTGCAACTAATGAAAAACTGTTTTTT	CASSLVPVATNEKLFF
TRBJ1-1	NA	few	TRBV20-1	TGCAGTGCTAGTCTACAGGCGGGCACTGAAGCTTTCTTT	CSASLQAGTEAFF
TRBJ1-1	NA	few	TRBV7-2	TGTGCCAGCAGCTTAGTTGGAGAAACTGAAGCTTTCTTT	CASSLVGETEAFF
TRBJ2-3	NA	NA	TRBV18	TGTGCCAGCTCAATTCTGGGTCGGGCAGATACGCAGTATTTT	CASSILGRADTQYF
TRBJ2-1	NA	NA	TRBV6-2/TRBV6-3	TGTGCCAGCAGTTACCCTTGGGGCGATGAGCAGTTCTTC	CASSYPWGDEQFF
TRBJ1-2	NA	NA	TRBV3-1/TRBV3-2	TGTGCCAGCAGCCAAGTACACAGTGCGGGTGGTGGCTACACCTTC	CASSQVHSAGGGYTF
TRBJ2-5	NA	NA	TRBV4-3	TGCGCCAGCAGCCCGCTACAGGGAAGTGTGACCCAGTACTTC	CASSPLQGSVTQYF
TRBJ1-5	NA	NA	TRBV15	TGTGCCACCAGCCTCCCTGGGGTGGGGGTTAGCAATCAGCCCCAGCATTTT	CATSLPGVGVSNQPQHF
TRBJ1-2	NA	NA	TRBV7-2	TGTGCCAGCAGCTTAAGGCTTGGACGTGGGGACTTC	CASSLRLGRGDF
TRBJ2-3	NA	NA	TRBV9	TGTGCCAGCAGCGGGGGGGCCCCAGATACGCAGTATTTT	CASSGGAPDTQYF
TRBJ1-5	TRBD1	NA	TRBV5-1	TGCGCCAGCAGCCCCGGACAGGTTGCCAATCAGCCCCAGCATTTT	CASSPGQVANQPQHF
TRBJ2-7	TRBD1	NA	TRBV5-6	TGTGCCAGCAGGCTGACAGGGGCCAACGAGCAGTACTTC	CASRLTGANEQYF
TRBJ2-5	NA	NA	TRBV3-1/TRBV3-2	TGTGCCAGCAGCCAACGGGACACCTACCAAGAGACCCAGTACTTC	CASSQRDTYQETQYF
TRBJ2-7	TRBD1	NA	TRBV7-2	TGTGCCAGCAGCGTCCGACAGGGGGGCTACGAGCAGTACTTC	CASSVRQGGYEQYF
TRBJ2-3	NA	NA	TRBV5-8	TGTGCCAGCAGCTCCTATGCCCAGGGGAGAGATACGCAGTATTTT	CASSSYAQGRDTQYF